This T cell receptor (beta chain) came from a study of blood T cell repertoires in COVID-19. This table comes from immunoSEQ multiplex PCR, and its TCRdb copy is limited to in-frame clones, with some not included. The sample has 240,000 or so clones; 86% are singletons. Germline V lookup: CDR1 LGHNA, CDR2 YSLEER. The CDR3 contains 19 residues. Trimming cost V 0 bases and J 0 bases; bases outside gene matches: 5. This TCR was recovered from a woman aged 50 to 60 who had recovered from COVID-19. The chain is built from TRBV4-3 and TRBJ2-6; 10 bases are a match to TRBD2. The source material was PBMCs or T cells enriched from blood (not recorded which). The CDR3 coding sequence is TGCGCCAGCAGCCAAGATCGAGGGACTAGCGTCTCTGGGGCCAACGTCCTGACTTTC. Residues: CASSQDRGTSVSGANVLTF.